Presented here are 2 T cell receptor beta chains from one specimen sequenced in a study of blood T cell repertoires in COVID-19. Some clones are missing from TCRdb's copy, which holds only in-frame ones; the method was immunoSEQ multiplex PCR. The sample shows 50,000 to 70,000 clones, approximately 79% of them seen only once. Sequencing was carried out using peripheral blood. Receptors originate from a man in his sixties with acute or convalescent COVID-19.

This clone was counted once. The CDR3 sequence: CASSPIGGALGYTF. The CDR3 nucleotides are TGTGCCAGCAGTCCCATTGGGGGGGCTTTAGGCTACACCTTC. This chain joins TRBV6-5 and TRBJ1-2; TRBD1 might be the D (6 bases). CDR3 size: 14 residues. Per the germline V gene, CDR1 is MNHEY and CDR2 is SVGAGI. V lost 5 bases to trimming and J lost 8 bases, with 18 bases between them.

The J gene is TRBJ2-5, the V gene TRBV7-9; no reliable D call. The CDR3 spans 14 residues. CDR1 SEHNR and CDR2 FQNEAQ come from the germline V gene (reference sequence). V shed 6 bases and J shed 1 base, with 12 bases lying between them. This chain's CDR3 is CASREMGFQETQYF. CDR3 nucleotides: TGTGCCAGCAGGGAAATGGGCTTCCAAGAGACCCAGTACTTC.